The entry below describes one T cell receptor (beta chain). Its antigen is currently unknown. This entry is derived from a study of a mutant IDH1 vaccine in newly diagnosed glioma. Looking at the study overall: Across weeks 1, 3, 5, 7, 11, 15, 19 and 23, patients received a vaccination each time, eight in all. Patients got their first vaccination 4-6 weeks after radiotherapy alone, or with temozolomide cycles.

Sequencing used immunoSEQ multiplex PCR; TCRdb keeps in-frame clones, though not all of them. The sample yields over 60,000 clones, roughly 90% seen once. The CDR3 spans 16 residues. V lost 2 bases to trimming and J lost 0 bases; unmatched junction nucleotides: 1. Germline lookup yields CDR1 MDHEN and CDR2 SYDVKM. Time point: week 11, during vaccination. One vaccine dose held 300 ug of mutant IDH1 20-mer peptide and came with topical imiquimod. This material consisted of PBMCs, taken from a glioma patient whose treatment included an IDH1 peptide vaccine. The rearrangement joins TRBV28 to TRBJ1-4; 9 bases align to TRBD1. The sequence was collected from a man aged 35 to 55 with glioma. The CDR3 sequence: CASSLRDRATNEKLFF. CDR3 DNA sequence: TGTGCCAGCAGTTTACGGGACAGGGCAACTAATGAAAAACTGTTTTTT.